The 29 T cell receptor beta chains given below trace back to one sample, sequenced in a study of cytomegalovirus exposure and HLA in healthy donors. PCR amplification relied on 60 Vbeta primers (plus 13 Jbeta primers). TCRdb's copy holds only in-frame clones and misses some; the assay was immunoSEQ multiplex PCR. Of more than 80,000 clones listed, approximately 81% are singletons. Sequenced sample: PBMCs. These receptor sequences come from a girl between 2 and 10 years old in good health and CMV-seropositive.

The CDR3 DNA sequence: TGTGCCAGCAGTTTGTCAGGGGGCGAAACTGGGCTTAGGAACACTGAAGCTTTCTTT. Encoded protein: CASSLSGGETGLRNTEAFF. The genes are TRBV28 and TRBJ1-1, with TRBD1 identical over 8 bases. The V and J ends lost 3 bases and 1 base, in that order; junction bases with no gene match: 16. The CDR3 is made up of 19 amino acids. Germline V gene sequence: CDR1 MDHEN, CDR2 SYDVKM. The whole variable domain, filled in from reference TRBV28 and TRBJ1-1, reads DVKVTQSSRYLVKRTGEKVFLECVQDMDHENMFWYRQDPGLGLRLIYFSYDVKMKEKGDIPEGYSVSREKKERFSLILESASTNQTSMYLCASSLSGGETGLRNTEAFFGQGTRLTVV.

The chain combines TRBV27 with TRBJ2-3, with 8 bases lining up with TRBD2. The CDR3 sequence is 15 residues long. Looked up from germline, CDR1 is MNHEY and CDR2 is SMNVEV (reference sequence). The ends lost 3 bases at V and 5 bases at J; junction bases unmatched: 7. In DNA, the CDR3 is TGTGCCAGCAGTTTTCCGGGACTAGGGGGAGATACGCAGTATTTT. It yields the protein CASSFPGLGGDTQYF.

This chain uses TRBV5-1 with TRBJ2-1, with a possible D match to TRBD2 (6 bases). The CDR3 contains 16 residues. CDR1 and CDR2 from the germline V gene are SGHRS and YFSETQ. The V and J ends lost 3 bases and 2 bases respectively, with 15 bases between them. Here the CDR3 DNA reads TGCGCCAGCAGCTCGCGTAGGGACTCGACCTACAATGAGCAGTTCTTC. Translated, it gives CASSSRRDSTYNEQFF.

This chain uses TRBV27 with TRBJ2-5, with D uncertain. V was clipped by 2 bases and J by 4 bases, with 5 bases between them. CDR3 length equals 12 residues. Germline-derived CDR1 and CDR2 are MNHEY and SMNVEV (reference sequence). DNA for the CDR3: TGTGCCAGCAGTTTAAACGGAGAGACCCAGTACTTC. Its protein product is CASSLNGETQYF.

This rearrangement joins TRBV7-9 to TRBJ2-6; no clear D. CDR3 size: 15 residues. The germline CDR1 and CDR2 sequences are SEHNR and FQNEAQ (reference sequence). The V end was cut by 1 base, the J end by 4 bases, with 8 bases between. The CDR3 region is CASSLGSVGANVLTF. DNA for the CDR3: TGTGCCAGCAGCTTAGGGAGTGTAGGGGCCAACGTCCTGACTTTC.

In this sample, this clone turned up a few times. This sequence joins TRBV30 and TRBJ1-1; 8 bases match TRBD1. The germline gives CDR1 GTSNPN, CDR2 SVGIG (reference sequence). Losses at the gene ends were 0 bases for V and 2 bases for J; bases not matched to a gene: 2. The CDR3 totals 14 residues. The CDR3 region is CAWSVGQGNTEAFF. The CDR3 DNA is TGTGCCTGGAGTGTAGGACAGGGAAACACTGAAGCTTTCTTT.

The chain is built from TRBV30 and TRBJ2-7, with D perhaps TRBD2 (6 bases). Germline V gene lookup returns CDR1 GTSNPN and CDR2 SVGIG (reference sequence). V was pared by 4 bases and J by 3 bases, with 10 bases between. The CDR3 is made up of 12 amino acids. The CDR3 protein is CAWTVSGYEQYF. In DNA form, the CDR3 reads TGTGCCTGGACGGTTAGCGGCTACGAGCAGTACTTC.

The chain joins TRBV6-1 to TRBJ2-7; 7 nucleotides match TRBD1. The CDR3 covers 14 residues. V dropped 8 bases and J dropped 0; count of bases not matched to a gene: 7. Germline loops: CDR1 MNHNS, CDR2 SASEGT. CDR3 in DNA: TGTGCCAGCGCAATAACAGGGGCCTCCTACGAGCAGTACTTC. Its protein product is CASAITGASYEQYF.

The CDR3 coding sequence is TGTGCCAGCAGTTTAATGGTCTTGACAGGGCAGGGCTACACCTTC. Protein sequence: CASSLMVLTGQGYTF. The rearrangement links TRBV28 to TRBJ1-2; 7 bases match TRBD1. Unmatched junction bases numbered 11, after V lost 2 bases and J lost 8 bases. This CDR3 has 15 residues. The germline CDR1 and CDR2 sequences are MDHEN and SYDVKM.

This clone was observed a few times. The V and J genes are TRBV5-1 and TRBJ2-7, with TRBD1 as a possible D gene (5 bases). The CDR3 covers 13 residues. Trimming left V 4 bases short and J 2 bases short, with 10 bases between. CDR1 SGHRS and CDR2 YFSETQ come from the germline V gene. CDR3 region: CASSVDSAYEQYF. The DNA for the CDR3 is TGCGCCAGCAGCGTTGACAGTGCCTACGAGCAGTACTTC.

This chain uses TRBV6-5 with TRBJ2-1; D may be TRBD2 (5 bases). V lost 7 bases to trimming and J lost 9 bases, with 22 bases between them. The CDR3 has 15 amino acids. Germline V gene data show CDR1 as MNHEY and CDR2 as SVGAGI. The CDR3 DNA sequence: TGTGCCAGCAAGCGAGGGTTTTACTCCTCGGGTGAGCAGTTCTTC. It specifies CASKRGFYSSGEQFF.

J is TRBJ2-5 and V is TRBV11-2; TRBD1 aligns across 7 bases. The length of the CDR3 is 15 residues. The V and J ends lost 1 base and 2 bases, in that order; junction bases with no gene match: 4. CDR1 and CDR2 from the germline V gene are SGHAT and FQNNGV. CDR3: CASSLATGMQETQYF. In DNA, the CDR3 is TGTGCCAGCAGCTTAGCGACAGGGATGCAAGAGACCCAGTACTTC. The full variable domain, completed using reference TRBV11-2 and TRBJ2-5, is EAGVAQSPRYKIIEKRQSVAFWCNPISGHATLYWYQQILGQGPKLLIQFQNNGVVDDSQLPKDRFSAERLKGVDSTLKIQPAKLEDSAVYLCASSLATGMQETQYFGPGTRLLVL.

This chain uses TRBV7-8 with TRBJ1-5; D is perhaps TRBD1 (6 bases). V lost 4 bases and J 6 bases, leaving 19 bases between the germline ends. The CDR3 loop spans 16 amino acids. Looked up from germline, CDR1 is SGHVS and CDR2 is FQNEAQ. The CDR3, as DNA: TGTGCCAGCAGCTCGGGGGGGCAGGGGATTATTCAGCCCCAGCATTTT. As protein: CASSSGGQGIIQPQHF.

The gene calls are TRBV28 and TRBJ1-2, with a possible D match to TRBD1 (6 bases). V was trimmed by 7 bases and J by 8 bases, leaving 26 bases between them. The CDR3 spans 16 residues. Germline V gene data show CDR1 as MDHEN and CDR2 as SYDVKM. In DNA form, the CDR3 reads TGTGCCAGCAAAACGGGGGGGGCGCATGTTTTCGTAGGCTACACCTTC. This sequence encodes CASKTGGAHVFVGYTF.

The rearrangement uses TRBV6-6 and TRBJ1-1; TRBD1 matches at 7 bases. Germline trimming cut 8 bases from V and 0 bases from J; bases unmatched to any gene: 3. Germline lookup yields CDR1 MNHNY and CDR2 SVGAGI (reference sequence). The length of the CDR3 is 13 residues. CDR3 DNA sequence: TGTGCCAGCCAAGGGGGCATGAACACTGAAGCTTTCTTT. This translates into CASQGGMNTEAFF.

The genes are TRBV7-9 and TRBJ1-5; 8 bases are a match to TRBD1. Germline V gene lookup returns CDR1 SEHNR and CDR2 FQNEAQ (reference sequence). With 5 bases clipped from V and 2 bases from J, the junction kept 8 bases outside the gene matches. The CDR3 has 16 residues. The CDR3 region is CASSHDRGGGNQPQHF. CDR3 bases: TGTGCCAGCAGCCACGACAGGGGAGGGGGCAATCAGCCCCAGCATTTT.

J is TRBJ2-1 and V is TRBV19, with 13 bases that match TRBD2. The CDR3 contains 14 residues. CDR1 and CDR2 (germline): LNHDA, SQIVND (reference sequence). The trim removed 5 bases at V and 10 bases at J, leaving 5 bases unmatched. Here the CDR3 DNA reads TGTGCCAGTAGTCTTAGACTAGCGGGAGGCGAGCAGTTCTTC. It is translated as CASSLRLAGGEQFF.

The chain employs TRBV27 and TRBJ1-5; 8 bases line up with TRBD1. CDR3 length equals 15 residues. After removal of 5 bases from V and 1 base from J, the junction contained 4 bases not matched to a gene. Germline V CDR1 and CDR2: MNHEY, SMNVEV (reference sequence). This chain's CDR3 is CASSHQGASNQPQHF. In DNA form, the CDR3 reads TGTGCCAGCAGTCATCAGGGGGCGAGCAATCAGCCCCAGCATTTT.

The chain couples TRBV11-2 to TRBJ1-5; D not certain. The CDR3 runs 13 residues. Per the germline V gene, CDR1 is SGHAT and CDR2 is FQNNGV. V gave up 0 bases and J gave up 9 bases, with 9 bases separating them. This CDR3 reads CASSLDTARPQHF. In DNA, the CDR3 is TGTGCCAGCAGCTTAGATACTGCCCGGCCCCAGCATTTT.

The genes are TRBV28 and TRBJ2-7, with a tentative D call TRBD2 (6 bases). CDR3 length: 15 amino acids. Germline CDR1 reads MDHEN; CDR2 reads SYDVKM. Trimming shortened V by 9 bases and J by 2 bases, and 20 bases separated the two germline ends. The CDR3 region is CASPPGTGGAYEQYF. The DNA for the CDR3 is TGTGCCAGTCCCCCGGGGACTGGAGGGGCCTACGAGCAGTACTTC.

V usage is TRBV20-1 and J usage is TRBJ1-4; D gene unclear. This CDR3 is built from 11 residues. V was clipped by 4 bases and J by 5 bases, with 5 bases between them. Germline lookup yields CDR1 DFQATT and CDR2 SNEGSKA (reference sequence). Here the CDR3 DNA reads TGCAGTGCTATCCGGAATGAAAAACTGTTTTTT. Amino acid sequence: CSAIRNEKLFF.

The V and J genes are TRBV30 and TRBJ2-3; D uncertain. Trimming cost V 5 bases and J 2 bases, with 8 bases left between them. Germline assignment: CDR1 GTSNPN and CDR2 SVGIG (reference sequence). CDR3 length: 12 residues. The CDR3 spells CAWVDFTDTQYF. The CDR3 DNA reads TGTGCCTGGGTTGACTTCACAGATACGCAGTATTTT.

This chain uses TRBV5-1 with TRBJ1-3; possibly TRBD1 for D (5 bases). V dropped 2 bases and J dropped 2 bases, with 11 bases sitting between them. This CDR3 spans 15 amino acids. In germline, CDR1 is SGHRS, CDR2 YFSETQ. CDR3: CASSLGDLAGNTIYF. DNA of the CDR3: TGCGCCAGCAGCTTAGGGGATCTAGCTGGAAACACCATATATTTT. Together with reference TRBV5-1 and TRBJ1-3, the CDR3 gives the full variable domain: KAGVTQTPRYLIKTRGQQVTLSCSPISGHRSVSWYQQTPGQGLQFLFEYFSETQRNKGNFPGRFSGRQFSNSRSEMNVSTLELGDSALYLCASSLGDLAGNTIYFGEGSWLTVV.

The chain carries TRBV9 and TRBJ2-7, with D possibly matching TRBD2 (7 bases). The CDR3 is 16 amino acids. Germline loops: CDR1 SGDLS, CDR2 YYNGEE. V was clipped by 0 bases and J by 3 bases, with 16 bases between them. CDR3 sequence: CASSVEGRGGDYEQYF. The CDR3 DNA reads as TGTGCCAGCAGCGTAGAGGGTAGAGGGGGGGACTACGAGCAGTACTTC.

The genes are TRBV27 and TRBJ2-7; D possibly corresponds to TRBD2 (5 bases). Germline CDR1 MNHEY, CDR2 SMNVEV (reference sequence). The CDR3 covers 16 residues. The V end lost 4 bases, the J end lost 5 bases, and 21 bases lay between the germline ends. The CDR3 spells CASSSPPSGGSDEQYF. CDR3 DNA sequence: TGTGCCAGCAGTTCGCCTCCATCGGGTGGGAGCGACGAGCAGTACTTC.

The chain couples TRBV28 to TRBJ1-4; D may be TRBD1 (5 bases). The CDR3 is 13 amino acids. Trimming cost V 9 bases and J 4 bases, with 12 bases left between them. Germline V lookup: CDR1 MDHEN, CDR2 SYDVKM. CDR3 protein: CASGGSLNEKLFF. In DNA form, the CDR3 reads TGTGCCAGTGGGGGGAGTCTTAATGAAAAACTGTTTTTT.

The CDR3 nucleotides are TGTGCCAGCAGCGTGGGGGTGGGACTCCAGAACACTGAAGCTTTCTTT. Its translation is CASSVGVGLQNTEAFF. V gene TRBV9 combines with J gene TRBJ1-1, with D perhaps matching TRBD1 (5 bases). The CDR3 spans 16 residues. The V gene's germline CDR1 is SGDLS and CDR2 YYNGEE. Trimming pared 2 bases from V and 1 base from J, leaving 15 bases between.

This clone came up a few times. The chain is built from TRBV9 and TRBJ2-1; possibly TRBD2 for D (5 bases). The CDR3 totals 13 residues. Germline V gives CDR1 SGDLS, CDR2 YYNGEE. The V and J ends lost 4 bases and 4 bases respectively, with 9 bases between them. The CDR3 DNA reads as TGTGCCAGCAGCTCTTCGGGATACAATGAGCAGTTCTTC. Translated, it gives CASSSSGYNEQFF.

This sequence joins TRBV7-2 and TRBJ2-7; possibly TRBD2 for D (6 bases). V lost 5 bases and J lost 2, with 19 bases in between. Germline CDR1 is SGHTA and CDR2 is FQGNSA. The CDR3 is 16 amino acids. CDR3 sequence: CASSPMSSGNTYEQYF. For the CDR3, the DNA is TGTGCCAGCAGCCCGATGAGTAGCGGAAACACCTACGAGCAGTACTTC.